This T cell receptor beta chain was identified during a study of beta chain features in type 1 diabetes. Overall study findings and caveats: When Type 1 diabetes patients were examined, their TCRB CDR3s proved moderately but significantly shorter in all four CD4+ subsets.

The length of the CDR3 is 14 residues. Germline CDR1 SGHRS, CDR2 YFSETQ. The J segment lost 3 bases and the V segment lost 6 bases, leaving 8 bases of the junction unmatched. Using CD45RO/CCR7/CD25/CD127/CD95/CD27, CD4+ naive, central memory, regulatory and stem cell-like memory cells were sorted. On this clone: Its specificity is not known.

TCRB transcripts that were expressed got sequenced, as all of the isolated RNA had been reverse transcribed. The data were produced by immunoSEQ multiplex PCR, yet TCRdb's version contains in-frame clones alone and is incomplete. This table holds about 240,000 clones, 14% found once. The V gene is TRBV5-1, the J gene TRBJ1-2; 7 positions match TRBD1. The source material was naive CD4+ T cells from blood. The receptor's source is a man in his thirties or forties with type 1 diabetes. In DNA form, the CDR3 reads TGCGCCAGCACTAGGACCGGGACAGACTATGGCTACACCTTC. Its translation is CASTRTGTDYGYTF.